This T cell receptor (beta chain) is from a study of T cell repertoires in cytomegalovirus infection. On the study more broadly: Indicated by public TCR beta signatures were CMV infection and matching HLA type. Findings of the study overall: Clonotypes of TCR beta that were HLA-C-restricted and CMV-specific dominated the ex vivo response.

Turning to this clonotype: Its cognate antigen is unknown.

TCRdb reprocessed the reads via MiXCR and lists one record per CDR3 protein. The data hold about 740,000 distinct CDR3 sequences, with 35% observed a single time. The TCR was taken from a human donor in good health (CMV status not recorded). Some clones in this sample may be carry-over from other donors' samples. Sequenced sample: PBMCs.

The CDR3 region has the DNA TGTGCCAGCTGCCCAGGGGATTTCGAGACCCAGTACTTC. Amino acids: CASCPGDFETQYF. This chain joins TRBV2 and TRBJ2-5; possibly TRBD1 for D (6 bases). Trimming cost V 8 bases and J 5 bases, with 15 bases left between them. Germline V lookup: CDR1 SNHLY, CDR2 FYNNEI. This CDR3 is 13 amino acids long.